The next 8 T cell receptor beta chains were all read from a single sample in a study of Ad26.COV2.S vaccination and SARS-CoV-2 variants. Treatment meaning: around 19 received Ad26.COV2.S at low or high dose, single or two shots; several received placebo; per-sample allocation not given. Sampling happened 63 days after the first vaccine or placebo injection. Using immunoSEQ multiplex PCR, the repertoire was profiled, and TCRdb retains in-frame clones only, with some absent. Altogether fewer than 500,000 clones are present, 89% being singletons, with the ten largest covering around 2.6%. The sequences come from peripheral blood, collected in a trial of Ad26.COV2.S vaccine versus placebo. These receptors were obtained from a person aged 18-60 years who received the Ad26.COV2.S COVID-19 vaccine or a placebo.

The gene calls are TRBV28 and TRBJ1-2; no reliable D call. The CDR3 loop spans 11 amino acids. Between the trimmed V and J ends, which lost 4 bases and 6 bases, there was a span of 6 bases. The V gene's germline CDR1 is MDHEN and CDR2 SYDVKM. CDR3 sequence (DNA): TGTGCCAGCAGTTATTACGATGGCTACACCTTC. Translation gives CASSYYDGYTF.

The rearrangement uses TRBV5-4 and TRBJ1-2; 7 bases fit TRBD1. The V gene's germline CDR1 is SGHNT and CDR2 YYREEE (reference sequence). The CDR3 runs to 14 residues. V was pared by 2 bases and J by 6 bases, with 7 bases of the junction left unmatched. CDR3: CASSFKDRVNGYTF. CDR3 DNA: TGTGCCAGCAGCTTCAAAGACAGGGTAAATGGCTACACCTTC.

V usage is TRBV9 and J usage is TRBJ2-1; 8 bases agree with TRBD1. Germline V gives CDR1 SGDLS, CDR2 YYNGEE. The CDR3 consists of 15 residues. Trimming took 3 bases from V and 7 from J; bases not matched to a gene: 9. CDR3 in amino acids: CASSAGGGLENEQFF. The CDR3 DNA sequence: TGTGCCAGCAGCGCAGGGGGCGGATTGGAGAATGAGCAGTTCTTC.

The chain uses TRBV28 and TRBJ1-2; D remains ambiguous. The CDR3 covers 16 residues. CDR1 and CDR2 (germline): MDHEN, SYDVKM. V was cut by 2 bases and J by 6 bases, with 19 bases left in between. CDR3 DNA: TGTGCCAGCAGTTTACTCATTAGGATTGGAGCCCATGGCTACACCTTC. This sequence encodes CASSLLIRIGAHGYTF.

V usage is TRBV29-1 and J usage is TRBJ2-1, with 9 bases identical to TRBD2. CDR1 is SQVTM and CDR2 is ANQGSEA in the germline V gene. The CDR3 has 15 residues. V gave up 1 base and J gave up 6 bases; unmatched junction bases: 7. The CDR3 loop is CSVEAASGAPNEQFF. The CDR3 nucleotides are TGCAGCGTTGAAGCGGCTAGCGGGGCCCCCAATGAGCAGTTCTTC.

The V call is TRBV6-5, the J call TRBJ2-7, with a tentative D call TRBD1 (5 bases). V shed 9 bases and J shed 2 bases, with 11 bases lying between them. There are 12 residues in the CDR3. CDR1 MNHEY and CDR2 SVGAGI come from the germline V gene. CDR3 DNA: TGTGCCAGTGGGGCTGGACCCTACGAGCAGTACGTC. This sequence encodes CASGAGPYEQYV.

The CDR3 region has the DNA TGTGCCAGCAGTCCAAGGACAGGGTTTTACGAGCAGTACTTC. It yields the protein CASSPRTGFYEQYF. The chain has TRBV28 and TRBJ2-7; 8 bases are a match to TRBD1. Germline CDR1 is MDHEN and CDR2 is SYDVKM. There are 14 residues in the CDR3. V dropped 5 bases and J dropped 4; count of bases not matched to a gene: 7.

This rearrangement joins TRBV5-1 to TRBJ1-1; possible D gene TRBD1, 6 bases. The CDR3 length is 16 residues. The V and J ends lost 3 bases and 4 bases respectively, with 19 bases between them. Germline assignment: CDR1 SGHRS and CDR2 YFSETQ. CDR3 amino acids: CASSSWSGGHGTEAFF. The CDR3 DNA sequence: TGCGCCAGCAGCTCATGGAGCGGGGGGCATGGCACTGAAGCTTTCTTT.